A selection of T cell receptor beta chains follows, all from one sample in a study of human thymus T cells. Generated by immunoSEQ multiplex PCR, the TCRdb table keeps only in-frame clones and is missing some. The sample has about 78,000 clones, just over 95% seen once. Source material: thymus tissue. The receptors were sampled from a boy less than two years old with a congenital heart defect but otherwise immunologically healthy. Each CDR3 is given with its conserved first and last residue. A D gene is named only where the DNA matches it firmly. The size field is filled for only some rows; it gives once, few, many or a size class.

v_gene: TRBV2
j_gene: TRBJ2-5
d_gene: -
abundance: -
CDR3aa: CASIGPRGRKETQYF
CDR3nt: TGTGCCAGCATCGGCCCCAGGGGCCGGAAAGAGACCCAGTACTTC

v_gene: TRBV5-6
j_gene: TRBJ2-5
d_gene: -
abundance: -
CDR3aa: CASSLGREETQYF
CDR3nt: TGTGCCAGCAGCTTGGGGAGGGAAGAGACCCAGTACTTC

v_gene: TRBV6-1
j_gene: TRBJ1-2
d_gene: TRBD1
abundance: -
CDR3aa: CASSSDRARGGYTF
CDR3nt: TGTGCCAGCAGTTCTGACAGGGCAAGGGGTGGCTACACCTTC

v_gene: TRBV5-6
j_gene: TRBJ1-1
d_gene: -
abundance: -
CDR3aa: CASSGPGGTGTEAFF
CDR3nt: TGTGCCAGCAGCGGACCCGGGGGCACGGGCACTGAAGCTTTCTTT

v_gene: TRBV4-2
j_gene: TRBJ1-5
d_gene: -
abundance: -
CDR3aa: CASSQQDLGARPRNQPQHF
CDR3nt: TGTGCCAGCAGCCAGCAAGATCTGGGGGCGCGTCCCCGCAATCAGCCCCAGCATTTT

v_gene: TRBV30
j_gene: TRBJ1-2
d_gene: -
abundance: once
CDR3aa: CAWTRRGWATHAINYGYTF
CDR3nt: TGTGCCTGGACTAGGAGGGGGTGGGCTACCCACGCCATAAACTATGGCTACACCTTC

v_gene: TRBV10-3
j_gene: TRBJ1-4
d_gene: -
abundance: once
CDR3aa: CAISGLILEKLFF
CDR3nt: TGTGCCATTTCCGGACTCATCCTTGAAAAACTGTTTTTT

v_gene: TRBV14
j_gene: TRBJ2-2
d_gene: -
abundance: -
CDR3aa: CASSPPMSGNTGELFF
CDR3nt: TGTGCCAGCAGCCCCCCTATGTCGGGGAACACCGGGGAGCTGTTTTTT

v_gene: TRBV30
j_gene: TRBJ1-6
d_gene: -
abundance: -
CDR3aa: CAWSPQGGPLHF
CDR3nt: TGTGCCTGGAGTCCTCAGGGTGGACCCCTCCACTTT

v_gene: TRBV5-4
j_gene: TRBJ1-1
d_gene: -
abundance: -
CDR3aa: CAYYGVAEAFF
CDR3nt: TGTGCCTATTACGGTGTAGCTGAAGCTTTCTTT

v_gene: TRBV4-1
j_gene: TRBJ1-3
d_gene: -
abundance: -
CDR3aa: CASSQEHPAGNTIYF
CDR3nt: TGCGCCAGCAGCCAAGAACATCCAGCTGGAAACACCATATATTTT

v_gene: TRBV4-3
j_gene: TRBJ1-3
d_gene: TRBD1
abundance: -
CDR3aa: CASSQLSGGQDYGVSGNTIYF
CDR3nt: TGCGCCAGCAGCCAACTGTCCGGGGGACAGGACTATGGAGTCTCTGGAAACACCATATATTTT

v_gene: TRBV11-2
j_gene: TRBJ2-5
d_gene: -
abundance: -
CDR3aa: CASSLVWPARETQYF
CDR3nt: TGTGCCAGCAGCTTAGTGTGGCCAGCCAGGGAGACCCAGTACTTC

v_gene: TRBV19
j_gene: TRBJ1-5
d_gene: -
abundance: -
CDR3aa: CASSPLGEPQHF
CDR3nt: TGTGCCAGTAGCCCCCTGGGGGAGCCCCAGCATTTT

v_gene: TRBV6-5
j_gene: TRBJ2-3
d_gene: -
abundance: -
CDR3aa: CASSYSKGSDTQYF
CDR3nt: TGTGCCAGCAGTTACTCCAAAGGGTCAGATACGCAGTATTTT

v_gene: TRBV4-3
j_gene: TRBJ1-2
d_gene: -
abundance: -
CDR3aa: CASSQDRTVGNYGYTF
CDR3nt: TGCGCCAGCAGCCAAGATCGGACAGTCGGGAACTATGGCTACACCTTC

v_gene: TRBV6-5
j_gene: TRBJ2-7
d_gene: -
abundance: -
CDR3aa: CASSYSRGSYEQYF
CDR3nt: TGTGCCAGCAGTTACTCACGAGGCTCCTACGAGCAGTACTTC

v_gene: TRBV4-1
j_gene: TRBJ1-5
d_gene: -
abundance: -
CDR3aa: CASSLNSPGSLWDQPQHF
CDR3nt: TGCGCCAGCAGCCTTAACAGCCCGGGGAGCCTTTGGGATCAGCCCCAGCATTTT

v_gene: TRBV9
j_gene: TRBJ2-5
d_gene: TRBD2
abundance: once
CDR3aa: CASSVTSGEETQYF
CDR3nt: TGTGCCAGCAGCGTGACTAGCGGGGAGGAGACCCAGTACTTC

v_gene: TRBV28
j_gene: TRBJ2-3
d_gene: -
abundance: once
CDR3aa: CASSLGGRGVTDTQYF
CDR3nt: TGTGCCAGCAGCCTAGGGGGGAGGGGAGTCACAGATACGCAGTATTTT

v_gene: TRBV11-3
j_gene: TRBJ2-5
d_gene: -
abundance: -
CDR3aa: CASSLGGRGLQETQYF
CDR3nt: TGTGCCAGCAGCTTAGGAGGGCGGGGACTTCAAGAGACCCAGTACTTC

v_gene: TRBV23-1
j_gene: TRBJ2-6
d_gene: TRBD1
abundance: -
CDR3aa: CASSQSWDREDSGANVLTF
CDR3nt: TGCGCCAGCAGTCAATCTTGGGACAGGGAAGACTCTGGGGCCAACGTCCTGACTTTC

v_gene: TRBV19
j_gene: TRBJ1-3
d_gene: -
abundance: -
CDR3aa: CASSMVCAGPQGPGNTIYF
CDR3nt: TGTGCCAGTAGTATGGTGTGCGCCGGCCCTCAGGGACCTGGAAACACCATATATTTT

v_gene: TRBV11-3
j_gene: TRBJ2-5
d_gene: TRBD1
abundance: -
CDR3aa: CASSLAYGLQGQETQYF
CDR3nt: TGTGCCAGCAGCTTAGCCTACGGGTTACAGGGACAGGAGACCCAGTACTTC

v_gene: TRBV7-6
j_gene: TRBJ2-1
d_gene: -
abundance: -
CDR3aa: CASSPDLSSYNEQFF
CDR3nt: TGTGCCAGCAGCCCAGACCTCAGCTCCTACAATGAGCAGTTCTTC

v_gene: TRBV10-1
j_gene: TRBJ2-7
d_gene: -
abundance: -
CDR3aa: CASSDDGQSYEQYF
CDR3nt: TGCGCCAGCAGTGACGACGGACAGTCCTACGAGCAGTACTTC

v_gene: TRBV5-4
j_gene: TRBJ1-1
d_gene: -
abundance: -
CDR3aa: CASEPPTRGKGRRTEAFF
CDR3nt: TGTGCCAGCGAGCCTCCGACGAGGGGGAAAGGGCGGAGAACTGAAGCTTTCTTT

v_gene: TRBV19
j_gene: TRBJ1-5
d_gene: TRBD1
abundance: -
CDR3aa: CASSAGTDFSNQPQHF
CDR3nt: TGTGCCAGTAGTGCCGGGACAGACTTTAGCAATCAGCCCCAGCATTTT

v_gene: TRBV6-5
j_gene: TRBJ1-1
d_gene: -
abundance: -
CDR3aa: CASSPQGHTEAFF
CDR3nt: TGTGCCAGCAGTCCCCAGGGCCACACTGAAGCTTTCTTT

v_gene: TRBV19
j_gene: TRBJ2-3
d_gene: TRBD2
abundance: -
CDR3aa: CASSGLAGLRTDTQYF
CDR3nt: TGTGCCAGTAGCGGACTAGCGGGACTGCGCACAGATACGCAGTATTTT

v_gene: TRBV11-2
j_gene: TRBJ2-7
d_gene: TRBD2
abundance: -
CDR3aa: CASSLGGTPYEQYF
CDR3nt: TGTGCCAGCAGCCTCGGGGGGACCCCCTACGAGCAGTACTTC

v_gene: TRBV7-9
j_gene: TRBJ1-5
d_gene: -
abundance: once
CDR3aa: CASSLGQGSNQPQHF
CDR3nt: TGTGCCAGCAGCTTAGGTCAGGGAAGCAATCAGCCCCAGCATTTT

v_gene: TRBV6-1
j_gene: TRBJ2-1
d_gene: TRBD1
abundance: -
CDR3aa: CASSTWDRGFNEQFF
CDR3nt: TGTGCCAGCAGTACCTGGGACAGGGGGTTCAATGAGCAGTTCTTC

v_gene: TRBV5-4
j_gene: TRBJ2-5
d_gene: TRBD2
abundance: -
CDR3aa: CASSCPGGNQETQYF
CDR3nt: TGTGCCAGCAGCTGTCCGGGAGGAAACCAAGAGACCCAGTACTTC

v_gene: TRBV27
j_gene: TRBJ1-2
d_gene: -
abundance: -
CDR3aa: CASSLGAQGYGYTF
CDR3nt: TGTGCCAGCAGTTTAGGGGCGCAGGGCTATGGCTACACCTTC

v_gene: TRBV2
j_gene: TRBJ2-7
d_gene: -
abundance: -
CDR3aa: CATTGKSVRSGKPRAYYEQYF
CDR3nt: TGTGCCACTACAGGGAAGTCGGTACGATCAGGGAAGCCAAGGGCATACTACGAGCAGTACTTC

v_gene: TRBV6-6
j_gene: TRBJ1-5
d_gene: -
abundance: -
CDR3aa: CASSYSIGYSNQPQHF
CDR3nt: TGTGCCAGCAGTTACTCGATCGGGTATAGCAATCAGCCCCAGCATTTT

v_gene: TRBV7-9
j_gene: TRBJ2-2
d_gene: TRBD1
abundance: -
CDR3aa: CASSPPTGGRGGELFF
CDR3nt: TGTGCCAGCAGCCCACCGACAGGGGGTAGAGGCGGGGAGCTGTTTTTT

v_gene: TRBV14
j_gene: TRBJ2-7
d_gene: TRBD2
abundance: -
CDR3aa: CASSQSLAGSSYEQYF
CDR3nt: TGTGCCAGCAGCCAGAGTCTAGCGGGAAGCTCCTACGAGCAGTACTTC

v_gene: TRBV15
j_gene: TRBJ1-3
d_gene: -
abundance: -
CDR3aa: CATSRGGRDTIYF
CDR3nt: TGTGCCACCAGCAGAGGGGGGCGGGACACCATATATTTT

v_gene: TRBV29-1
j_gene: TRBJ2-2
d_gene: TRBD2
abundance: -
CDR3aa: CSVASGLAGESGELFF
CDR3nt: TGCAGCGTTGCCTCGGGTCTAGCGGGGGAATCCGGGGAGCTGTTTTTT

v_gene: TRBV10-1
j_gene: TRBJ2-3
d_gene: -
abundance: -
CDR3aa: CASSPAGQKDTQYF
CDR3nt: TGCGCCAGCAGTCCCGCGGGACAAAAGGATACGCAGTATTTT

v_gene: TRBV4-1
j_gene: TRBJ1-6
d_gene: -
abundance: -
CDR3aa: CASSQGVSSSPLHF
CDR3nt: TGCGCCAGCAGCCAAGGTGTATCCAGTTCACCCCTCCACTTT

v_gene: TRBV14
j_gene: TRBJ1-1
d_gene: -
abundance: -
CDR3aa: CASSLQVGTEAFF
CDR3nt: TGTGCCAGCAGCCTCCAGGTCGGGACTGAAGCTTTCTTT

v_gene: TRBV6-1
j_gene: TRBJ2-3
d_gene: TRBD2
abundance: -
CDR3aa: CASSEPTSGRTDTQYF
CDR3nt: TGTGCCAGCAGTGAACCGACTAGCGGGCGCACAGATACGCAGTATTTT

v_gene: TRBV28
j_gene: TRBJ2-1
d_gene: -
abundance: -
CDR3aa: CASSLKPGHGDPCEQFF
CDR3nt: TGTGCCAGCAGTTTAAAACCGGGACATGGAGACCCATGTGAGCAGTTCTTC

v_gene: TRBV27
j_gene: TRBJ2-2
d_gene: -
abundance: -
CDR3aa: CASYGAGHLVGELFF
CDR3nt: TGTGCCAGCTATGGGGCCGGACACCTAGTCGGGGAGCTGTTTTTT

v_gene: TRBV25-1
j_gene: TRBJ1-2
d_gene: -
abundance: -
CDR3aa: CASQVQGRNYGYTF
CDR3nt: TGTGCCAGCCAAGTACAGGGACGCAACTATGGCTACACCTTC

v_gene: TRBV27
j_gene: TRBJ1-1
d_gene: -
abundance: -
CDR3aa: CASSPPQDSSKIKAFF
CDR3nt: TGTGCCAGCAGTCCCCCCCAGGACAGCTCGAAGATAAAGGCTTTCTTT